The clone carrying this T cell receptor beta chain was detected a few times. Its antigen is as yet unknown. This entry is derived from a study of blood T cells in healthy people across ages. The germline V gene has CDR1 LGHDT and CDR2 YNNKEL (reference sequence). This CDR3 comprises 14 residues. The V and J ends lost 2 bases and 5 bases, in that order; junction bases with no gene match: 4. Every donor gave 7.5 to 10 milliliters of peripheral blood. Study results and limitations: Shifts in expanded clonotypes may have been confounded by donor CMV status, which was unknown.

A second roughly 6 to 11 cycle PCR used barcoded and J-beta primers. The template-switch adaptor was a 5' adaptor with 12 random nucleotides. It tagged each cDNA molecule. One entry per CDR3 protein results from TCRdb running MiXCR on the 5' RACE reads. The sample records some 1,800,000 distinct CDR3 sequences, more than 35% being singletons. This receptor was obtained from a human donor in good health. V gene TRBV3-1 combines with J gene TRBJ1-2, with 8 nucleotides matching TRBD1. The sample taken for sequencing was blood. For the CDR3, the DNA is TGTGCCAGCAGCCAAACGACAGGGGAATATGGCTACACCTTC. It specifies CASSQTTGEYGYTF.